These T cell receptor beta chains were read from a single sample in a study of OX40 agonist ivuxolimab in advanced cancers. Assay used: immunoSEQ multiplex PCR; TCRdb lists only in-frame clones, some missing. Among roughly 90,000 clones listed, approximately 89% were seen once. The specimen was CD4+ or CD8+ T cells sorted from blood, collected in a trial of the OX40 agonist ivuxolimab. The source of these receptors is an adult with an advanced solid tumor such as melanoma, head and neck, liver or kidney cancer. The CDR3 runs from the conserved cysteine through the conserved F or W. The D gene is left open where the match is weak. Not every row has a clone size; where given, it reads once, few, many or a size class.

v_gene	j_gene	abundance	d_gene	CDR3aa	CDR3nt
TRBV19	TRBJ1-5	NA	NA	CASSIRQGNQPQHF	TGTGCCAGTAGTATTAGACAGGGCAATCAGCCCCAGCATTTT
TRBV15	TRBJ2-3	NA	TRBD2	CATSRPTSGQRGDTQYF	TGTGCCACCAGCAGACCTACTAGCGGGCAAAGAGGAGATACGCAGTATTTT
TRBV9	TRBJ2-5	NA	NA	CASSEMASTETQYF	TGTGCCAGCAGCGAGATGGCTAGCACAGAGACCCAGTACTTC
TRBV27	TRBJ2-3	NA	NA	CASKPTRGPLTDTQYF	TGTGCCAGCAAACCCACCCGGGGGCCCCTCACAGATACGCAGTATTTT
TRBV23-1	TRBJ2-7	NA	NA	CASSQLTGICHEQYF	TGCGCCAGCAGTCAATTGACAGGTATTTGCCACGAGCAGTACTTC
TRBV5-4	TRBJ2-7	NA	TRBD2	CASSLASGAYEQYF	TGTGCCAGCAGCTTGGCTAGCGGGGCCTACGAGCAGTACTTC
TRBV6-4	TRBJ1-6	NA	NA	CASSVIRDGYNSPLHF	TGTGCCAGCAGTGTGATCCGGGACGGATATAATTCACCCCTCCACTTT
TRBV9	TRBJ2-1	NA	NA	CASSARAGRYNEQFF	TGTGCCAGCAGCGCCCGGGCAGGAAGATACAATGAGCAGTTCTTC
TRBV18	TRBJ1-4	NA	NA	CASSKQGSDEKLFF	TGTGCCAGCTCAAAACAGGGTTCAGATGAAAAACTGTTTTTT
TRBV7-9	TRBJ1-5	NA	TRBD1	CASSSVQGAIAQPQHF	TGTGCCAGCAGCTCGGTACAGGGGGCGATTGCTCAGCCCCAGCATTTT
TRBV5-1	TRBJ2-4	NA	NA	CASRNGAGQYF	TGCGCCAGCAGGAACGGGGCTGGCCAGTACTTC
TRBV19	TRBJ1-1	NA	NA	CASRDGQYTEAFF	TGTGCCAGTAGAGACGGACAGTACACTGAAGCTTTCTTT
TRBV5-4	TRBJ2-3	NA	NA	CASSSKGLTGRSGGTQYF	TGTGCCAGCAGCTCGAAGGGCCTGACAGGGAGGAGCGGGGGTACGCAGTATTTT
TRBV4-1	TRBJ2-1	NA	NA	CASSQATAETNEQFF	TGCGCCAGCAGCCAAGCGACGGCGGAAACCAATGAGCAGTTCTTC
TRBV2	TRBJ2-7	NA	NA	CASSDERAYEQYF	TGTGCCAGCAGTGACGAGAGAGCCTACGAGCAGTACTTC
TRBV4-3	TRBJ1-1	NA	NA	CASSQDGQTEAFF	TGCGCCAGCAGCCAAGATGGCCAGACTGAAGCTTTCTTT
TRBV21-1	TRBJ2-3	NA	NA	CASSKKGGRESPDTQYF	TGTGCCAGCAGCAAAAAGGGGGGGCGGGAGTCGCCAGATACGCAGTATTTT
TRBV5-1	TRBJ2-2	NA	TRBD1	CASSPGGVNTGELFF	TGCGCCAGCAGCCCAGGGGGCGTGAACACCGGGGAGCTGTTTTTT
TRBV4-1	TRBJ1-4	NA	TRBD1	CASSQEGQGLNLLFF	TGCGCCAGCAGCCAAGAGGGACAGGGTCTAAATTTGCTGTTTTTT
TRBV6-1	TRBJ2-3	NA	NA	CASRGSPPPTQYF	TGTGCCAGCAGGGGTTCCCCGCCCCCCACGCAGTATTTT
TRBV4-2	TRBJ2-7	NA	TRBD1	CASSQTQGEISYEQYF	TGTGCCAGCAGCCAGACACAGGGGGAAATATCCTACGAGCAGTACTTC
TRBV2	TRBJ1-1	NA	NA	CASSEASVNTEAFF	TGTGCCAGCAGTGAAGCATCGGTGAACACTGAAGCTTTCTTT
TRBV7-9	TRBJ2-2	NA	NA	CASSPGQGGTGELFF	TGTGCCAGCAGCCCTGGACAGGGAGGGACCGGGGAGCTGTTTTTT
TRBV6-4	TRBJ2-2	NA	NA	CASSDSARAGELFF	TGTGCCAGCAGTGACTCCGCGAGGGCCGGGGAGCTGTTTTTT
TRBV16	TRBJ2-5	once	NA	CASSHNSRETQYF	TGTGCCAGCAGCCATAACTCACGAGAGACCCAGTACTTC
TRBV7-2	TRBJ2-4	NA	TRBD1	CASSLGQGGNIQYF	TGTGCCAGCAGCTTGGGACAGGGAGGGAACATTCAGTACTTC
TRBV5-1	TRBJ2-3	NA	NA	CASRVYAGRGTQYF	TGCGCCAGCCGGGTATACGCGGGCAGGGGTACGCAGTATTTT
TRBV2	TRBJ1-1	once	TRBD1	CASSPRQGGGSEAFF	TGTGCCAGCAGTCCCAGACAGGGGGGAGGTAGTGAAGCTTTCTTT
TRBV18	TRBJ1-2	NA	NA	CASSPSGDYGYTF	TGTGCCAGCTCACCCTCAGGGGACTATGGCTACACCTTC
TRBV18	TRBJ2-5	few	NA	CASSPQPQGLQETQYF	TGTGCCAGCTCACCTCAACCCCAGGGTTTACAAGAGACCCAGTACTTC
TRBV14	TRBJ2-7	NA	TRBD1	CASSQADRVLSYEQYF	TGTGCCAGCAGCCAAGCGGACAGGGTCCTGTCCTACGAGCAGTACTTC
TRBV5-5	TRBJ1-5	NA	NA	CASSTTDTPQPQHF	TGTGCCAGCAGCACCACCGACACCCCTCAGCCCCAGCATTTT
TRBV18	TRBJ2-7	once	TRBD1	CASSPQTGSDEQYF	TGTGCCAGCTCACCCCAGACAGGGAGCGACGAGCAGTACTTC
TRBV7-9	TRBJ1-2	few	NA	CASSSQWGHGYTF	TGTGCCAGCAGCTCCCAGTGGGGCCATGGCTACACCTTC
TRBV5-1	TRBJ2-3	NA	TRBD2	CASRVGLGLKTSGSADTQYF	TGCGCCAGCAGGGTTGGGTTGGGTTTAAAGACTAGCGGGAGTGCAGATACGCAGTATTTT
TRBV6-5	TRBJ1-1	once	NA	CASSDSMNTEAFF	TGTGCCAGCAGTGACAGCATGAACACTGAAGCTTTCTTT
TRBV15	TRBJ1-6	NA	TRBD1	CATSRGQGGGSPLHF	TGTGCCACCAGCAGAGGACAGGGGGGAGGTTCACCCCTCCACTTT
TRBV28	TRBJ1-2	few	NA	CASSLQTTGRGYTF	TGTGCCAGCAGTTTACAAACAACAGGGCGAGGCTACACCTTC
TRBV30	TRBJ1-2	once	NA	CAWNEARGYTF	TGTGCCTGGAATGAGGCGCGCGGCTACACCTTC
TRBV28	TRBJ2-1	NA	NA	CASSLTPTMSNEQFF	TGTGCCAGCAGTTTAACCCCGACGATGAGTAATGAGCAGTTCTTC
TRBV5-4	TRBJ2-1	NA	NA	CASSLTGGGYNEQFF	TGTGCCAGCAGCTTGACCGGAGGGGGGTACAATGAGCAGTTCTTC